This TCR beta chain was recovered during a study of siplizumab effects on memory and regulatory T cells. Whole-study results and caveats: Mean Treg-derived proportions of mappable alloreactive CD4+ clones were 68.8% for siplizumab and 25% to 30% for controls. The alloreactive clones that mapped to unstimulated subsets made up only a minor fraction.

Unstimulated naive, memory, effector memory and TEMRA subsets from three donor pairs underwent sequencing. A word on this clone: Its antigen remains unknown.

Profiling relied on immunoSEQ multiplex PCR, and the TCRdb table lists in-frame clones only, not all of them. This sample has about 91,000 clones, with around 97% found just once. The material sequenced was naive CD4+ T cells sorted from blood. The receptor's source is a human donor in good health.

The CDR3, as DNA: TGTGCCAGCAGTTCAGGGACAGGGCCCCTCTCCTACGAGCAGTACTTC. It translates to CASSSGTGPLSYEQYF. This chain joins TRBV28 and TRBJ2-7; 9 bases line up with TRBD1. There are 16 residues in the CDR3. Germline trimming cut 4 bases from V and 0 bases from J; bases unmatched to any gene: 7. Germline V gene sequence: CDR1 MDHEN, CDR2 SYDVKM.